These 9 T cell receptor beta chains share one sample of origin, sequenced in a study of vaccination and CD4 T cells after COVID-19. Treatment meaning: approximately nine-day PBMC culture with coronavirus spike peptide pools or control peptides (ViraFEST assay). These CD4+ T cells came from an unexposed donor, sampled before the COVID-19 pandemic (2011-2018). Their recognized antigens are unknown. Cultured CD4+ T cells had their DNA profiled by the Oncomine TCR Beta short-read assay. TCRdb re-derived calls from the PCR reads in MiXCR, one entry per CDR3 protein. The sample contains roughly 1,600 distinct CDR3 sequences, more than 9.5% of which appear only once. The sequenced sample was CD4+ T cells from blood, cultured in vitro. The receptors derive from a human donor in good health.

This clonotype was seen more than once but under ten times. The chain carries TRBV28 and TRBJ2-3; D perhaps matches TRBD2 (5 bases). The CDR3 length is 15 residues. CDR1 MDHEN and CDR2 SYDVKM come from the germline V gene. V was cut by 10 bases and J by 4 bases, with 21 bases left in between. CDR3 sequence (DNA): TGTGCCATCCAAAACCCGGGGTTTACGCCAGATACGCAGTATTTT. Amino acid sequence: CAIQNPGFTPDTQYF.

This clonotype was recorded a few times. The J gene is TRBJ2-7, the V gene TRBV7-3, with a possible D match to TRBD1 (5 bases). Germline V gene data show CDR1 as SGHTA and CDR2 as FQGTGA. V was trimmed by 0 bases and J by 4 bases, leaving 7 bases between them. The CDR3 runs to 13 residues. The CDR3 protein is CASSLTAGYEQYF. The CDR3 region has the DNA TGTGCCAGCAGCTTAACCGCAGGGTACGAGCAGTACTTC. The full variable domain, in which reference TRBV7-3 and TRBJ2-7 provide the parts outside the CDR3, is GAGVSQTPSNKVTEKGKYVELRCDPISGHTALYWYRQSLGQGPEFLIYFQGTGAADDSGLPNDRFFAVRPEGSVSTLKIQRTERGDSAVYLCASSLTAGYEQYFGPGTRLTVT.

This chain joins TRBV2 and TRBJ1-4; a possible D gene is TRBD1 (5 bases). V lost 2 bases, J lost 8 bases, and 9 bases lay in between. Germline V gives CDR1 SNHLY, CDR2 FYNNEI. This CDR3 spans 13 amino acids. CDR3 sequence (DNA): TGTGCCAGCAGTGAACGTCGACAGGAAAAACTGTTTTTT. This translates into CASSERRQEKLFF. Based on the CDR3 plus reference TRBV2 and TRBJ1-4, the full variable domain is EPEVTQTPSHQVTQMGQEVILRCVPISNHLYFYWYRQILGQKVEFLVSFYNNEISEKSEIFDDQFSVERPDGSNFTLKIRSTKLEDSAMYFCASSERRQEKLFFGSGTQLSVL.

Judged by abundance, this clonotype is medium-sized (0.01 to 0.1%). The rearrangement links TRBV27 to TRBJ2-5; 11 bases align to TRBD2. V shed 5 bases, J shed 4 bases, and the junction held 6 bases outside the gene matches. The CDR3 has 15 amino acids. Germline V CDR1 and CDR2: MNHEY, SMNVEV (reference sequence). The CDR3 protein is CASSPGTSGIETQYF. The CDR3, as DNA: TGTGCCAGCAGTCCCGGGACTAGCGGTATAGAGACCCAGTACTTC.

This clonotype ranks as medium-sized (0.01 to 0.1%). V is TRBV28 and J is TRBJ1-6; no definite D call. V dropped 3 bases and J dropped 10 bases, with 13 bases sitting between them. Germline V CDR1 and CDR2: MDHEN, SYDVKM. The CDR3 totals 14 residues. The DNA for the CDR3 is TGTGCCAGCAGTTTCAGGCAGCTCCACTCACCCCTCCACTTT. It translates to CASSFRQLHSPLHF.

Sample share makes this clonotype medium-sized. The gene calls are TRBV20-1 and TRBJ2-1, with TRBD2 matching over 9 bases. The CDR3 is 15 residues long. Germline V gives CDR1 DFQATT, CDR2 SNEGSKA (reference sequence). Trimming at V came to 5 bases and at J to 8 bases, leaving 13 bases not matched to a gene. CDR3 residues: CSAQNRVAGVDEQFF. The CDR3 DNA follows: TGCAGTGCTCAGAACCGGGTAGCGGGAGTTGATGAGCAGTTCTTC.

This clonotype is medium-sized by share. The chain employs TRBV5-1 and TRBJ1-2, with 8 bases matching TRBD1. Trimming removed 4 bases from V and 5 bases from J; junction bases left unmatched: 4. The CDR3 loop spans 13 amino acids. Germline CDR1 is SGHRS and CDR2 is YFSETQ. Written as DNA, the CDR3 is TGCGCCAGCAGCACGGACAGGGATTATGGCTACACCTTC. It specifies CASSTDRDYGYTF.

By proportion, this clonotype is medium-sized (0.01 to 0.1%). The V call is TRBV28, the J call TRBJ2-4; the match to TRBD2 covers 7 bases. V lost 4 bases, J lost 7 bases, and 7 bases stayed unmatched. The CDR3 runs 14 residues. Germline assignment: CDR1 MDHEN and CDR2 SYDVKM. The CDR3 nucleotides read TGTGCCAGCAGTTCCCGAGCGGGGCCCAACATTCAGTACTTC. It is translated as CASSSRAGPNIQYF.

This clonotype rates as large. The chain recombines TRBV2 with TRBJ1-5, with 8 bases aligning to TRBD1. Germline lookup yields CDR1 SNHLY and CDR2 FYNNEI. Unmatched junction bases numbered 9, after V lost 4 bases and J lost 4 bases. The CDR3 length is 16 residues. The CDR3 region is CASSVQGDQGNQPQHF. CDR3 nucleotides: TGTGCCAGCAGTGTACAGGGGGATCAGGGGAATCAGCCCCAGCATTTT.